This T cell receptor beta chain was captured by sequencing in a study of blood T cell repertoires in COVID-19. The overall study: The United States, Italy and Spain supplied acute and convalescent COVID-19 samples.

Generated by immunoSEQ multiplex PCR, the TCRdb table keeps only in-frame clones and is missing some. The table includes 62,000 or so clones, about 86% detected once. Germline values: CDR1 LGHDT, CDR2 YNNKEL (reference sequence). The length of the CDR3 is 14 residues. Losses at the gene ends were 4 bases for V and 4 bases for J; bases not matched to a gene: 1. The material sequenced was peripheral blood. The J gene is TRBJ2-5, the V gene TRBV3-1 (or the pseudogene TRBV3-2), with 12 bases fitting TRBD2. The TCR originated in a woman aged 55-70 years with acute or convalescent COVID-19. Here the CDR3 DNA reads TGTGCCAGCAGCCTGACTAGCGGGAGAGAGACCCAGTACTTC. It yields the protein CASSLTSGRETQYF.